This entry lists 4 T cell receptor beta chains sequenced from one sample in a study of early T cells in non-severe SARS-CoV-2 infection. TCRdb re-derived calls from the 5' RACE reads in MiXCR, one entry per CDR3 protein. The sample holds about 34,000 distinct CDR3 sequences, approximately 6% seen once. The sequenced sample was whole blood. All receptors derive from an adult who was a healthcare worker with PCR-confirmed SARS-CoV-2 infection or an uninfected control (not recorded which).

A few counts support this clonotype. The CDR3 here is CASSLDPGQNQPQHF. CDR3 DNA: TGTGCCAGCAGCTTAGACCCGGGACAGAATCAGCCCCAGCATTTT. This sequence joins TRBV7-6 and TRBJ1-5, with 7 positions matching TRBD1. Germline CDR1 and CDR2: SGHVS and FNYEAQ. V dropped 1 base and J dropped 4; count of bases not matched to a gene: 4. The CDR3 consists of 15 residues.

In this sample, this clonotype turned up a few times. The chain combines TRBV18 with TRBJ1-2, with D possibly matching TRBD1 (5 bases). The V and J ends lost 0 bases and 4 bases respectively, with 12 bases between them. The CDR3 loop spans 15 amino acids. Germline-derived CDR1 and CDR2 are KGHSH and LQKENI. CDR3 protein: CASSPPVEGPYGYTF. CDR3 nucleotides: TGTGCCAGCTCACCACCGGTGGAGGGGCCCTATGGCTACACCTTC.

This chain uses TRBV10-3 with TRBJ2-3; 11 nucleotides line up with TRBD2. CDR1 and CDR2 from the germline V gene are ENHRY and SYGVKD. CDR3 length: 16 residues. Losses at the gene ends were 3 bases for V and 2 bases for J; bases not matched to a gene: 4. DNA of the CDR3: TGTGCCATCAGTGAACGACTAGCGGGGTCCACAGATACGCAGTATTTT. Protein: CAISERLAGSTDTQYF.

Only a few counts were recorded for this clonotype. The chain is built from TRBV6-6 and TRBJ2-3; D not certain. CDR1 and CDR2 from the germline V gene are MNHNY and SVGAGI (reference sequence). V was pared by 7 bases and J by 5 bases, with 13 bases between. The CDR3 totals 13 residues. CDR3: CASTFLRLDTQYF. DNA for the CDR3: TGTGCCAGCACTTTCCTGCGGTTAGATACGCAGTATTTT.